The 20 T cell receptor beta chains in this list originate from one sample, sequenced in a study of T cells in narcolepsy. Profiled with immunoSEQ multiplex PCR; TCRdb holds only in-frame clones, not every one. The repertoire holds around 30,000 clones, with approximately 79% as singletons. Sample: memory (CD45RA-) CD4+ T cells from blood. These receptors were taken from a human donor in good health.

The sample holds a few counts of this clone. The chain carries TRBV2 and TRBJ2-3; D is ambiguous. From germline, CDR1 is SNHLY and CDR2 FYNNEI. Deletions cut 6 bases from V and 2 bases from J, with 9 bases between. CDR3 size: 13 residues. This CDR3 is CASRWTDTDTQYF. DNA of the CDR3: TGTGCCAGCAGGTGGACCGACACAGATACGCAGTATTTT.

The chain carries TRBV19 and TRBJ2-1, with D perhaps TRBD1 or TRBD2 (6 bases each). Germline V gives CDR1 LNHDA, CDR2 SQIVND (reference sequence). Trimming pared 6 bases from V and 8 bases from J, leaving 26 bases between. CDR3 length equals 17 residues. Here the CDR3 DNA reads TGTGCCAGTAGCGAATCTACAACACACGGGGGCGGCTATGAGCAGTTCTTC. As protein: CASSESTTHGGGYEQFF. Together with reference TRBV19 and TRBJ2-1, the CDR3 gives the full variable domain: DGGITQSPKYLFRKEGQNVTLSCEQNLNHDAMYWYRQDPGQGLRLIYYSQIVNDFQKGDIAEGYSVSREKKESFPLTVTSAQKNPTAFYLCASSESTTHGGGYEQFFGPGTRLTVL.

The gene calls are TRBV5-5 and TRBJ1-1; D remains unclear. The CDR3 runs to 13 residues. From germline, CDR1 is SGHKS and CDR2 YYEKEE (reference sequence). Deletions cut 0 bases from V and 1 base from J, with 4 bases between. The CDR3: CASSLGGNTEAFF. CDR3 nucleotide sequence: TGTGCCAGCAGCTTGGGCGGGAACACTGAAGCTTTCTTT.

The V gene is TRBV19, the J gene TRBJ1-5; 8 nucleotides agree with TRBD1. Trimming cost V 6 bases and J 4 bases; bases outside gene matches: 8. Germline V gives CDR1 LNHDA, CDR2 SQIVND (reference sequence). The CDR3 is 15 amino acids. This CDR3 is CASRTGTGTNQPQHF. CDR3 sequence (DNA): TGTGCCAGTAGAACCGGGACAGGTACAAATCAGCCCCAGCATTTT.

V usage is TRBV11-2 and J usage is TRBJ1-3; D gene unclear. V gave up 7 bases and J gave up 2 bases, with 12 bases separating them. This CDR3 spans 14 amino acids. Germline-derived CDR1 and CDR2 are SGHAT and FQNNGV. The CDR3 nucleotides read TGTGCCAGCACCTTCAGCGACCCTGGAAACACCATATATTTT. Translation gives CASTFSDPGNTIYF. The full variable domain, rest sourced from reference TRBV11-2 and TRBJ1-3, is EAGVAQSPRYKIIEKRQSVAFWCNPISGHATLYWYQQILGQGPKLLIQFQNNGVVDDSQLPKDRFSAERLKGVDSTLKIQPAKLEDSAVYLCASTFSDPGNTIYFGEGSWLTVV.

V gene TRBV7-2 combines with J gene TRBJ2-2, with 8 bases identical to TRBD2. Per germline, CDR1 SGHTA and CDR2 FQGNSA. The CDR3 runs to 16 residues. V shed 5 bases and J 0 bases; nucleotides not matched to a gene: 5. Here the CDR3 reads CASSPRAGANTGELFF. CDR3 nucleotide sequence: TGTGCCAGCAGCCCCCGAGCGGGAGCGAACACCGGGGAGCTGTTTTTT.

V gene TRBV6-5 combines with J gene TRBJ2-7, with D perhaps matching TRBD1 or TRBD2 (5 bases each). Between the trimmed V and J ends, which lost 5 bases and 6 bases, there was a span of 14 bases. There are 13 residues in the CDR3. CDR1 is MNHEY, CDR2 SVGAGI, per germline. CDR3 bases: TGTGCCAGCAGTGAAAGGGACGCCTCCGAGCAGTACTTC. This gives the protein CASSERDASEQYF.

Concerning this clone: The same CDR3 is also encoded by other DNA sequences in this sample. V and J are TRBV5-4 and TRBJ2-1; D is perhaps TRBD2 (5 bases). Germline lookup yields CDR1 SGHNT and CDR2 YYREEE (reference sequence). V lost 2 bases and J 7 bases, leaving 7 bases between the germline ends. The CDR3 extends over 12 amino acids. The CDR3 here is CASSFRGNEQFF. CDR3 coding DNA: TGTGCCAGCAGCTTTCGGGGTAATGAGCAGTTCTTC.

Of note for this clone: An end of the junction does not agree with germline; a read error may underlie this. The genes are TRBV5-1 and TRBJ2-7; TRBD1 matches 9 bases. The CDR3 is made up of 14 amino acids. The germline V gene has CDR1 SGHRS and CDR2 YFSETQ. CDR3 nucleotides: TGCGTCAGCAAAGGGACAGGGAGCTCCTACGAGCAGTACTTC. This codes for CVSKGTGSSYEQYF. The variable domain in full, with the rest retrieved from reference TRBV5-1 and TRBJ2-7, is KAGVTQTPRYLIKTRGQQVTLSCSPISGHRSVSWYQQTPGQGLQFLFEYFSETQRNKGNFPGRFSGRQFSNSRSEMNVSTLELGDSALYLCVSKGTGSSYEQYFGPGTRLTVT.

This clone was seen a few times. The V gene is TRBV30, the J gene TRBJ1-2; D remains unclear. This CDR3 is 12 amino acids long. The germline V and J ends were trimmed by 5 bases and 0 bases, with 7 bases remaining between them. Germline V lookup: CDR1 GTSNPN, CDR2 SVGIG (reference sequence). The CDR3 sequence: CAWQRANYGYTF. The DNA of the CDR3 is TGTGCCTGGCAGAGAGCTAACTATGGCTACACCTTC. Drawing the rest from reference TRBV30 and TRBJ1-2, the complete variable domain is SQTIHQWPATLVQPVGSPLSLECTVEGTSNPNLYWYRQAAGRGLQLLFYSVGIGQISSEVPQNLSASRPQDRQFILSSKKLLLSDSGFYLCAWQRANYGYTFGSGTRLTVV.

The V call is TRBV7-7, the J call TRBJ2-7, with D perhaps matching TRBD2 (6 bases). The CDR3 extends over 14 amino acids. The V gene lost 2 bases and the J gene lost 6 bases, with 14 bases spanning the gap. Germline CDR1 is SSHAT and CDR2 is FNYEAQ (reference sequence). CDR3 in DNA: TGTGCCAGCAGCTTATCACTAGCTACAGGCGAGCAGTACTTC. Protein: CASSLSLATGEQYF.

This clone has only one observation. The chain recombines TRBV6-5 with TRBJ1-1, with D possibly being TRBD1 (5 bases). The CDR3 length is 14 residues. Per the germline V gene, CDR1 is MNHEY and CDR2 is SVGAGI. V lost 6 bases to trimming and J lost 0 bases, with 11 bases between them. CDR3 sequence reads: CASRGAGMNTEAFF. Here the CDR3 DNA reads TGTGCCAGCAGAGGGGCGGGAATGAACACTGAAGCTTTCTTT.

This rearrangement joins TRBV30 to TRBJ1-4; no definite D call. V was clipped by 3 bases and J by 1 base, with 9 bases between them. The CDR3 loop spans 14 amino acids. Germline CDR1 GTSNPN, CDR2 SVGIG (reference sequence). Written as DNA, the CDR3 is TGTGCCTGGAGGGCACCCGGAACTAATGAAAAACTGTTTTTT. Amino acid sequence: CAWRAPGTNEKLFF.

V gene TRBV4-1 combines with J gene TRBJ1-5; D might be TRBD1 (6 bases). Trimming cost V 0 bases and J 10 bases, with 10 bases left between them. The CDR3 contains 13 residues. Germline V gene lookup returns CDR1 MGHRA and CDR2 YSYEKL. The CDR3 is CASSQEGQLPQHF. As DNA, the CDR3 is TGCGCCAGCAGCCAAGAAGGACAGCTCCCCCAGCATTTT.

The chain employs TRBV5-1 and TRBJ1-1; no reliable D call. The ends were cut back, 2 bases at V and 1 base at J, with 6 bases in the middle. Germline CDR1 and CDR2: SGHRS and YFSETQ. The CDR3 contains 13 residues. The CDR3 coding sequence is TGCGCCAGCAGCTTTAGCCCGAACACTGAAGCTTTCTTT. This encodes CASSFSPNTEAFF.

This clone has a single count. CDR3 coding DNA: TGTGCCATCAGCAGACAGTACTCCTACGAGCAGTACTTC. Its translation is CAISRQYSYEQYF. The chain is built from TRBV10-3 and TRBJ2-7, with D tentatively TRBD1 (5 bases). Trimming left V 6 bases short and J 0 bases short, with 9 bases between. The germline CDR1 and CDR2 sequences are ENHRY and SYGVKD. The CDR3 has 13 residues.

This clone has a single count. V gene TRBV7-9 combines with J gene TRBJ1-3, with D unresolved. This CDR3 has 15 amino acids. Trimming removed 6 bases at V and 4 bases at J, with 16 bases between. Per the germline V gene, CDR1 is SEHNR and CDR2 is FQNEAQ (reference sequence). The CDR3 coding sequence is TGTGCCAGCAGTCCGGTGGGATCTGCAGGAAACACCATATATTTT. It specifies CASSPVGSAGNTIYF. Using reference TRBV7-9 and TRBJ1-3 for the parts outside the CDR3, the full variable domain is DTGVSQNPRHKITKRGQNVTFRCDPISEHNRLYWYRQTLGQGPEFLTYFQNEAQLEKSRLLSDRFSAERPKGSFSTLEIQRTEQGDSAMYLCASSPVGSAGNTIYFGEGSWLTVV.

The chain uses TRBV5-1 and TRBJ1-4; the D gene is possibly TRBD1 (5 bases). Trimming left V 4 bases short and J 0 bases short, with 13 bases between. Germline-derived CDR1 and CDR2 are SGHRS and YFSETQ. The CDR3 loop spans 16 amino acids. This CDR3 is CASSLEGKATNEKLFF. In DNA, the CDR3 is TGCGCCAGCAGCCTGGAGGGGAAGGCAACTAATGAAAAACTGTTTTTT.

The rearrangement joins TRBV9 to TRBJ1-1, with a possible D match to TRBD1 (5 bases). Deletions cut 3 bases from V and 12 bases from J, with 18 bases between. CDR1 is SGDLS and CDR2 is YYNGEE in the germline V gene. This CDR3 contains 13 residues. CDR3 amino acids: CASSEEAGSGPFF. CDR3 nucleotides: TGTGCCAGCAGCGAGGAAGCAGGGAGCGGGCCTTTCTTT. The full variable domain, with the rest looked up from reference TRBV9 and TRBJ1-1, is DSGVTQTPKHLITATGQRVTLRCSPRSGDLSVYWYQQSLDQGLQFLIQYYNGEERAKGNILERFSAQQFPDLHSELNLSSLELGDSALYFCASSEEAGSGPFFGQGTRLTVV.

V and J are TRBV11-2 and TRBJ2-3, with D uncertain. The germline V gene encodes CDR1 SGHAT and CDR2 FQNNGV. The CDR3 totals 15 residues. Trimming removed 3 bases from V and 1 base from J, with 11 bases in between. CDR3 in DNA: TGTGCCAGCAGCTTCGATGGCTATGGCACAGATACGCAGTATTTT. Protein product: CASSFDGYGTDTQYF. The full variable domain, completed using reference TRBV11-2 and TRBJ2-3, is EAGVAQSPRYKIIEKRQSVAFWCNPISGHATLYWYQQILGQGPKLLIQFQNNGVVDDSQLPKDRFSAERLKGVDSTLKIQPAKLEDSAVYLCASSFDGYGTDTQYFGPGTRLTVL.